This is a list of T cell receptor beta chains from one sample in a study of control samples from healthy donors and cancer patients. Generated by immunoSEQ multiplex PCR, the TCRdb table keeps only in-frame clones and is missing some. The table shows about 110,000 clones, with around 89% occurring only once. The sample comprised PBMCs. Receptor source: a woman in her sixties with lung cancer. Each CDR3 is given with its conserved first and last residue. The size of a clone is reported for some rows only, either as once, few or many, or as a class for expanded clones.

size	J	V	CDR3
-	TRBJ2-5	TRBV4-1	CASSQLGQLRARKETQYF
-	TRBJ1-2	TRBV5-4	CASSLDGNYGYTF
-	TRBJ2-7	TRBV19	CASSLGGVGTYEQYF
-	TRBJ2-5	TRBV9	CASSVGNSEETQYF
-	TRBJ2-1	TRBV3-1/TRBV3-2	CASSQEKGDRVNEQFF
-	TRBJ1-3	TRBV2	CASSEFLSGNTIYF
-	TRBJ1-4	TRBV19	CASSTSWQGASNEKLFF
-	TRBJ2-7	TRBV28	CATSLDRYEQYF
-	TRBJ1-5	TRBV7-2	CASSPGSNSNQPQHF
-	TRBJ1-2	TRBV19	CASSIGFTGRNYGYTF
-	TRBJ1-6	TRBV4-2	CASSPETGSALHF
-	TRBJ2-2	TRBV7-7	CASSLDGAGELFF
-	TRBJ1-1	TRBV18	CASSPRGGEGWSTEAFF
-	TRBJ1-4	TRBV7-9	CASSSNRAAGEKLFF
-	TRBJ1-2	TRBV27	CASGLGLGAGYTF
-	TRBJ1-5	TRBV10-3	CAISEGDNSNQPQHF
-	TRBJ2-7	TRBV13	CASAKTGASYEQYF
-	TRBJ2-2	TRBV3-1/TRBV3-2	CASSQLEVTNTGELFF
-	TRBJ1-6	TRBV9	CASSVFNSNSPLHF
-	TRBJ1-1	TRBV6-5	CASSRPRPTEAFF
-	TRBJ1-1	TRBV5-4	CASSFHSNTEAFF
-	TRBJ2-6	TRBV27	CASANHGSGANVLTF
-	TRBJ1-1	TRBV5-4	CASSFSFMNTEAFF
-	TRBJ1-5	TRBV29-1	CNPRAADNQPQHF
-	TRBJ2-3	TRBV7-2	CASRDQRGSSTDTQYF
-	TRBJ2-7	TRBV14	CASSQDSWEDSTGLHEQYF
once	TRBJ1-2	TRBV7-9	CASSLGTEISSGGYTF
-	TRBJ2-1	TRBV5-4	CASSFPSGTGDEQFF